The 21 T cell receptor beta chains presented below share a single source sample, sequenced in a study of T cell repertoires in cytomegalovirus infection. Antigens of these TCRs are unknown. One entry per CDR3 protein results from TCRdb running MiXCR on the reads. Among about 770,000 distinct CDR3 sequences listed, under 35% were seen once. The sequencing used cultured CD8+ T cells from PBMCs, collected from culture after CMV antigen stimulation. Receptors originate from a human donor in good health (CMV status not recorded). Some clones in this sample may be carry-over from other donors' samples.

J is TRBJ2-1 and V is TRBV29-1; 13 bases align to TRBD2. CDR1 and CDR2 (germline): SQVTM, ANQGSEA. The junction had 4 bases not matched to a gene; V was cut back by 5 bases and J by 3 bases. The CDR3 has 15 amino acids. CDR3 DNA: TGCAGCGTTCACGGACTAGCGGGGGACTACAATGAGCAGTTCTTC. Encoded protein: CSVHGLAGDYNEQFF.

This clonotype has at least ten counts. CDR3 in DNA: TGTGCCAGCAGCCCAGGGGAAGGGAAGTGGGAGCTGTTTTTT. The encoded protein is CASSPGEGKWELFF. The J gene is TRBJ2-2, the V gene TRBV7-3; D might be TRBD1 (6 bases). Germline V lookup: CDR1 SGHTA, CDR2 FQGTGA. The CDR3 extends over 14 amino acids. The V end was cut by 5 bases, the J end by 9 bases, with 16 bases between.

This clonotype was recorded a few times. The DNA for the CDR3 is TGCGCCACCTCCGCCGGGACGAACGGTGATACGCAGTATTTT. It specifies CATSAGTNGDTQYF. This chain joins TRBV10-2 and TRBJ2-3; D possibly matches TRBD1 or TRBD2 (5 bases each). The CDR3 extends over 14 amino acids. Germline V gene sequence: CDR1 WSHSY, CDR2 SAAADI. Trimming took off 10 bases at V and 6 bases at J, with 20 bases between the two ends.

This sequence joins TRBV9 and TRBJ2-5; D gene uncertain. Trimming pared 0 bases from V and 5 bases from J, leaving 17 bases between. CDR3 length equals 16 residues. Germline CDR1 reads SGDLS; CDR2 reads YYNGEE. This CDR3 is CASSVEWGFQRETQYF. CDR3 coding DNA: TGTGCCAGCAGCGTAGAATGGGGATTTCAACGCGAGACCCAGTACTTC.

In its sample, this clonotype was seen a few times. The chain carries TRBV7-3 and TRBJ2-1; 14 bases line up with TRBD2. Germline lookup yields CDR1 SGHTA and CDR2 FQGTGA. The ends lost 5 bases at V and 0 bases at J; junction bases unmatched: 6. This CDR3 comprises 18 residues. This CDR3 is CASSPGTSGGLSYNEQFF. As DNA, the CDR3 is TGTGCCAGCAGCCCCGGGACTAGCGGGGGCCTCTCCTACAATGAGCAGTTCTTC.

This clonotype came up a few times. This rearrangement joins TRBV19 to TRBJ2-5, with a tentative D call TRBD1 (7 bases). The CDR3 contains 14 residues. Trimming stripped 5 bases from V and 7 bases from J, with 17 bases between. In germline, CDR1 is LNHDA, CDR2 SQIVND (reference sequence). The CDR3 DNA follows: TGTGCCAGTAGTCCCGGGACAGCCGGGGGGACCCAGTACTTC. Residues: CASSPGTAGGTQYF.

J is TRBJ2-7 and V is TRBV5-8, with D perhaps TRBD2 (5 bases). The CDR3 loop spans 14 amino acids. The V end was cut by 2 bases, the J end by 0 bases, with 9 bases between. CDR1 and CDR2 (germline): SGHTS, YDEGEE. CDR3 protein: CASSFGESSYEQYV. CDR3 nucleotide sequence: TGTGCCAGCAGCTTTGGGGAGAGCTCCTACGAGCAGTACGTC.

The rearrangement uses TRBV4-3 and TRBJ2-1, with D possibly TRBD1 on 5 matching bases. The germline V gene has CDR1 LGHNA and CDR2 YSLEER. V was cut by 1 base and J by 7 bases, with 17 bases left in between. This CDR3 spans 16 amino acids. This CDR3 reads CASSQGRYSGWNEQFF. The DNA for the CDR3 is TGCGCCAGCAGCCAAGGTCGGTATTCAGGGTGGAATGAGCAGTTCTTC.

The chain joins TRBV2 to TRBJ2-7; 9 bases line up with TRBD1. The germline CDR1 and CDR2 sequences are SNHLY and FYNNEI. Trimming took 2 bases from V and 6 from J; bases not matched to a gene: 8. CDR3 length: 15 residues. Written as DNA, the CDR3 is TGTGCCAGCAGTGAAAGGACAGGGGCAACTTCCGAGCAGTACTTC. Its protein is CASSERTGATSEQYF.

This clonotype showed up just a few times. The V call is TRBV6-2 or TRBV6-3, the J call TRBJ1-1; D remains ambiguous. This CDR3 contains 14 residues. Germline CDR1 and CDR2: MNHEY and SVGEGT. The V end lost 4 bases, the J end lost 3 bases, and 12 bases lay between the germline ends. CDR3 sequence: CASSSVYGYTEAFF. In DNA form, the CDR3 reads TGTGCCAGCAGTTCCGTCTACGGTTACACTGAAGCTTTCTTT.

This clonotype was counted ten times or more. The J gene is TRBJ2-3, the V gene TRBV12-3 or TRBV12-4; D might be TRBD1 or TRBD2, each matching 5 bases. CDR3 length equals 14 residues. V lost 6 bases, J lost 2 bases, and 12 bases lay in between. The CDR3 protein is CASSLGADTDTQYF. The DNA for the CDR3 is TGTGCCAGCAGCCTCGGGGCAGACACAGATACGCAGTATTTT.

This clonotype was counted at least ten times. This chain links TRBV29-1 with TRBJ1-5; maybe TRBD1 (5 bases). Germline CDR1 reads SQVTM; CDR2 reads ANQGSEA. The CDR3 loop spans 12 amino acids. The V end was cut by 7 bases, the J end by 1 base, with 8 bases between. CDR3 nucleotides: TGCAGCGCAGGGTTGAGCAATCAGCCCCAGCATTTT. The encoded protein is CSAGLSNQPQHF.

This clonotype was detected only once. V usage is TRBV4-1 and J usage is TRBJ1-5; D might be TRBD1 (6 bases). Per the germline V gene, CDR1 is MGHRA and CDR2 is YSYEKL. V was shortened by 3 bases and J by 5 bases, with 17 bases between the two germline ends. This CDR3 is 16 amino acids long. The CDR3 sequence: CASSHRFGDNDQPQHF. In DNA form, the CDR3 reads TGCGCCAGCAGCCATCGATTCGGGGACAATGATCAGCCCCAGCATTTT.

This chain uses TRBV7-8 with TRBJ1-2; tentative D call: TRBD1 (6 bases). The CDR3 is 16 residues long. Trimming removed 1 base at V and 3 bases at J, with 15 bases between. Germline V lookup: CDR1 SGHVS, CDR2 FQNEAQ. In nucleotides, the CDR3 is TGTGCCAGCAGCTTAGGAGGGACACGGCCCGACTATGGCTACACCTTC. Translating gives CASSLGGTRPDYGYTF.

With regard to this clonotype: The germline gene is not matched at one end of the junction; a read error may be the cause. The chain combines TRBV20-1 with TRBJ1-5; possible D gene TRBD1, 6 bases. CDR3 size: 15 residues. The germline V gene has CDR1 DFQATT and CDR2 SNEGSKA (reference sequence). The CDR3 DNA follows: TGCAGTGCATTGCGGGGGGGCCTCGGCAATCAGCCCCACCATTTT. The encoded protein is CSALRGGLGNQPHHF.

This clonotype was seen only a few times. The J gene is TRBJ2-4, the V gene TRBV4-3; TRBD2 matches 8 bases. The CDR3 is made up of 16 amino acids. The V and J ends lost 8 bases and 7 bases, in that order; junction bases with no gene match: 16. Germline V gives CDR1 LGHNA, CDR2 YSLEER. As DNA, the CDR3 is TGCGCCAGCGCACCTTCCAGCGGGGGCAGTGGGAACATTCAGTACTTC. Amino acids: CASAPSSGGSGNIQYF.

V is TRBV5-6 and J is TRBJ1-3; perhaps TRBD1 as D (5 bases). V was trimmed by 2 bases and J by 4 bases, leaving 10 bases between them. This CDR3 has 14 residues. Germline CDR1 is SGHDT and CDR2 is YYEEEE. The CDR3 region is CASSFRQTGNTIYF. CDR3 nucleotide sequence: TGTGCCAGCAGCTTTAGACAGACAGGAAACACCATATATTTT.

CDR3: CASSPRPGENTEAFF. The CDR3 DNA is TGTGCCAGCAGCCCACGCCCAGGGGAGAACACTGAAGCTTTCTTT. The gene calls are TRBV7-6 and TRBJ1-1; maybe TRBD1 (6 bases). The V and J ends lost 5 bases and 1 base respectively, with 14 bases between them. Per the germline V gene, CDR1 is SGHVS and CDR2 is FNYEAQ. There are 15 residues in the CDR3.

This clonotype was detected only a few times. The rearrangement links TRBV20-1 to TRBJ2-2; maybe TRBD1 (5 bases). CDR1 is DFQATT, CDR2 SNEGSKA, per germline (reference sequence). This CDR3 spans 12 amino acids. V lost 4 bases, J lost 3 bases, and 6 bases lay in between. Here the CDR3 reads CSATTDTGELFF. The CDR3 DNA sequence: TGCAGTGCTACGACAGACACCGGGGAGCTGTTTTTT.

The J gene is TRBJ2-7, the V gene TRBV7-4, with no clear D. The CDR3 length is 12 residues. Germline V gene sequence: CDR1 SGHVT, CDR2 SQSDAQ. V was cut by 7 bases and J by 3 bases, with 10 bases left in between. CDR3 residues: CASTDQFYEQYF. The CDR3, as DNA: TGTGCCAGCACCGACCAATTCTACGAGCAGTACTTC.

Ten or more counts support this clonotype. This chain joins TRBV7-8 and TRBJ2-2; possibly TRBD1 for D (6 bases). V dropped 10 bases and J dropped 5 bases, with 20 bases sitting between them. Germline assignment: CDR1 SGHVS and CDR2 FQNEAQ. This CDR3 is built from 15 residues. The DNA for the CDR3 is TGTGCCACCTCCTACAGGGCGCGCGGGACCGGGGAGCTGTTTTTT. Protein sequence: CATSYRARGTGELFF.